The present entry profiles one T cell receptor (beta chain) with its context. The antigen this receptor binds is unknown. No base-level quality is on record; no much larger clone is a single base apart. Patients with autoimmune disease history or receiving systemic immunosuppression were excluded from the trial. Peripheral blood for TCR sequencing was collected from all dose cohorts at baseline, on cycle 4 day 1, and on cycle 7 day 1. Samples came from an open-label, multicenter, first-in-human phase I dose-escalation trial of ivuxolimab. Adults with locally advanced or metastatic melanoma, renal cell carcinoma, hepatocellular carcinoma or head and neck squamous cell carcinoma were enrolled in the trial. CD4+ and CD8+ T cells were sorted separately from peripheral blood before TCR sequencing. This record belongs to a study of OX40 agonist ivuxolimab in advanced cancers. Background on the whole study: Ivuxolimab was a fully human IgG2 agonistic monoclonal antibody targeting the costimulatory receptor OX40 (CD134). The purpose of peripheral TCRbeta sequencing was to test whether ivuxolimab changed TCR sequence diversity and led to clonal T-cell expansion. Intravenous ivuxolimab was administered to patients every 2 weeks at six dose levels: 0.01, 0.1, 0.3, 1.5, 3 and 10 mg/kg. The paper covers the monotherapy dose-escalation part of the phase I ivuxolimab trial, which included N ≈ 57 patients. Prior anti-PD-1, anti-PD-L1 or anti-CTLA-4 therapy was permitted, and checkpoint inhibitors had been received by about 44% of dose-escalation patients. In the dose-escalation cohort, around four fifths of patients were male, and the mean age was approximately 60 years, with a range of roughly 20 to 80. Partial responses occurred in three dose-escalation patients: two with cutaneous melanoma and one with hepatocellular carcinoma. Of the approximately 54 patients in dose escalation, about 20 had hepatocellular carcinoma, approximately 15 had melanoma, 9 had renal cell carcinoma and 9 had head and neck cancer. The research as a whole found: Low levels of normalized T-cell clonal expansion were also seen in some patients who did not respond. Clonal expansion of both CD4+ and CD8+ blood T cells was observed from baseline to week 6 at doses 0.1 to 3.0 mg/kg. After ivuxolimab, expanded clones were on average more numerous among CD8+ T cells than among CD4+ T cells. In the 0.1-3.0 mg/kg groups, partial responders were among the patients with the lowest normalized peripheral clonal expansion, particularly in CD8+ T cells. The antigen specificity of the clonally expanded peripheral T cells was not determined.

CDR1 SGDLS and CDR2 YYNGEE are derived from the germline V gene. Including cysteine and phenylalanine, the CDR3 has 14 amino acids. Just CDR3 DNA is preserved here, 42 bases in frame from base 1. Here V drops 3 bases and J drops 2 bases, and the junction holds 3 bases not matched to any gene. For sequencing of the TCRbeta CDR3 region, genomic DNA was extracted from the sorted cells. The immunoSEQ Assay was used for sequencing of TCRbeta CDR3 regions. TCRdb holds this immuneACCESS table with in-frame rearrangements only. Some clones are missing; in checked studies, unresolved V genes explain under half, and the rest has no known cause. Present in this sample are more than 35,000 clones, more than 70% of which were seen just once. The top ten clonotypes cover about 6.8% of the sample.

The sequence joins TRBV9 to TRBJ2-3; 7 bases in the middle match TRBD1. Here the sequenced sample was CD4+ or CD8+ T cells sorted from blood, taken in a trial of the OX40 agonist ivuxolimab. This receptor was taken from an adult with an advanced solid tumor such as melanoma, head and neck, liver or kidney cancer. The CDR3 protein sequence reads: CASSDRGSTDTQYF. The sequence in DNA is TGTGCCAGCAGCGACAGGGGCTCCACAGATACGCAGTATTTT. With the rest looked up from the reference TRBV9 and TRBJ2-3 genes rather than sequenced, the full variable domain is DSGVTQTPKHLITATGQRVTLRCSPRSGDLSVYWYQQSLDQGLQFLIQYYNGEERAKGNILERFSAQQFPDLHSELNLSSLELGDSALYFCASSDRGSTDTQYFGPGTRLTVL.